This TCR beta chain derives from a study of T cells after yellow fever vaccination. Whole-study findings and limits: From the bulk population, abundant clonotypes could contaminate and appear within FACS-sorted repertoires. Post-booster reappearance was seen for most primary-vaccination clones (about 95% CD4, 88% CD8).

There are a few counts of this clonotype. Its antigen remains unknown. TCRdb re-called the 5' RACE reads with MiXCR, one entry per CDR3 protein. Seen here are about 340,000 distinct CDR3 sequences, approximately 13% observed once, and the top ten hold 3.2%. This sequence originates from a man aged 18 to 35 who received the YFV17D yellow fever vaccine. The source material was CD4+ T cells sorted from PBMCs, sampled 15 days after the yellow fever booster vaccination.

CDR3 DNA: TGCGCCAGCAGCCAAGATTCCCCAGGGAGCTCTGGAAACACCATATATTTT. Translation: CASSQDSPGSSGNTIYF. The gene calls are TRBV4-3 and TRBJ1-3, with D perhaps TRBD1 (5 bases). This CDR3 comprises 17 residues. CDR1 and CDR2 from the germline V gene are LGHNA and YSLEER. Trimming took off 0 bases at V and 0 bases at J, with 12 bases between the two ends.